One and the same sample provided the 17 T cell receptor beta chains below, sequenced in a study of OX40 agonist ivuxolimab in advanced cancers. Sequenced by immunoSEQ multiplex PCR; TCRdb stores in-frame clones only, minus some. Seen here are roughly 86,000 clones, 90% observed once, and the top ten hold around 7%. Sample: CD4+ or CD8+ T cells sorted from blood, taken in a trial of the OX40 agonist ivuxolimab. These receptors came from an adult with an advanced solid tumor such as melanoma, head and neck, liver or kidney cancer.

The V and J genes are TRBV11-2 and TRBJ1-1; TRBD1 is a possible D gene (5 bases). The CDR3 is 13 amino acids. Germline V CDR1 and CDR2: SGHAT, FQNNGV. Trimming pared 5 bases from V and 1 base from J, leaving 8 bases between. CDR3 loop: CASSIQGNTEAFF. The CDR3, as DNA: TGTGCCAGCAGCATTCAGGGGAACACTGAAGCTTTCTTT.

A word on this clone: The same CDR3 also results from other DNA sequences found in this sample. This chain connects TRBV6-6 to TRBJ1-1; D call uncertain. The germline V gene has CDR1 MNHNY and CDR2 SVGAGI (reference sequence). Trimming stripped 3 bases from V and 1 base from J, with 6 bases between. The CDR3 consists of 13 residues. CDR3 sequence reads: CASSYLGNTEAFF. The CDR3 DNA reads as TGTGCCAGCAGTTATTTAGGGAACACTGAAGCTTTCTTT.

The table lists this clone with a few counts. The CDR3 loop reads CASSSWTGPEQPQHF. The CDR3 DNA reads as TGTGCCAGCTCAAGTTGGACGGGCCCGGAACAGCCCCAGCATTTT. The chain is built from TRBV18 and TRBJ1-5; D is unresolved. The germline CDR1 and CDR2 sequences are KGHSH and LQKENI. Trimming cost V 5 bases and J 7 bases, with 18 bases left between them. The CDR3 has 15 residues.

Sample share makes this clone medium-sized. The chain carries TRBV5-1 and TRBJ2-7; TRBD1 might be the D (5 bases). Trimming removed 0 bases at V and 6 bases at J, with 10 bases between. Germline V gene lookup returns CDR1 SGHRS and CDR2 YFSETQ. The CDR3 has 13 amino acids. CDR3 sequence: CASSLGSGREQYF. The DNA for the CDR3 is TGCGCCAGCAGCTTGGGGTCAGGGCGCGAGCAGTACTTC.

The chain employs TRBV5-8 and TRBJ2-1; D is possibly TRBD2 (6 bases). Germline V gives CDR1 SGHTS, CDR2 YDEGEE. V was clipped by 1 base and J by 8 bases, with 13 bases between them. This CDR3 region has 14 residues. The chain's CDR3 is CASSLPGSIDEQFF. The CDR3 nucleotides read TGTGCCAGCAGCTTGCCCGGGAGCATCGATGAGCAGTTCTTC.

This clone showed up just once. The J gene is TRBJ1-6, the V gene TRBV4-1, with 8 positions matching TRBD1. The CDR3 covers 14 residues. The germline CDR1 and CDR2 sequences are MGHRA and YSYEKL. The J segment lost 9 bases and the V segment lost 0 bases, leaving 1 base of the junction unmatched. Here the CDR3 reads CASSQDRGLSPLHF. For the CDR3, the DNA is TGCGCCAGCAGCCAAGACAGGGGGCTTTCACCCCTCCACTTT.

The rearrangement uses TRBV28 and TRBJ2-7; 7 nucleotides agree with TRBD2. The CDR3 extends over 14 amino acids. The germline V gene has CDR1 MDHEN and CDR2 SYDVKM. After removal of 6 bases from V and 3 bases from J, the junction contained 8 bases not matched to a gene. CDR3 DNA: TGTGCCAGCAGCCCGGGGGTAGCGGGCTACGAGCAGTACTTC. This gives the protein CASSPGVAGYEQYF.

The rearrangement links TRBV10-1 to TRBJ2-7, with 15 bases matching TRBD2. V trimming: 6 bases; J trimming: 2 bases; junction bases outside the gene matches: 14. Germline CDR1 WNHNN, CDR2 SYGVQD (reference sequence). CDR3 length equals 19 residues. For the CDR3, the DNA is TGCGCCAGCAGCGACCAGACGGGACTAGCGGGAGGCCGAACCTACGAGCAGTACTTC. This encodes CASSDQTGLAGGRTYEQYF.

V and J are TRBV19 and TRBJ2-1, with TRBD2 matching 7 bases. The V gene end was trimmed by 1 base and the J gene end by 2 bases; junction bases not matched to a gene: 5. CDR1 is LNHDA, CDR2 SQIVND, per germline (reference sequence). This CDR3 comprises 16 residues. CDR3 protein: CASSIGSSGAYNEQFF. CDR3 nucleotides: TGTGCCAGTAGTATAGGATCCAGCGGGGCCTACAATGAGCAGTTCTTC. Complete variable domain (other parts from reference TRBV19 and TRBJ2-1): DGGITQSPKYLFRKEGQNVTLSCEQNLNHDAMYWYRQDPGQGLRLIYYSQIVNDFQKGDIAEGYSVSREKKESFPLTVTSAQKNPTAFYLCASSIGSSGAYNEQFFGPGTRLTVL.

The genes are TRBV2 and TRBJ2-7, with D possibly TRBD2 on 6 matching bases. Deletions cut 8 bases from V and 2 bases from J, with 16 bases between. The CDR3 sequence is 14 residues long. Per the germline V gene, CDR1 is SNHLY and CDR2 is FYNNEI. CDR3 sequence: CASRPAGTAYEQYF. Written as DNA, the CDR3 is TGTGCCAGCCGGCCAGCGGGTACAGCCTACGAGCAGTACTTC.

This chain joins TRBV5-4 and TRBJ1-1; tentatively, D is TRBD1 (5 bases). V gave up 0 bases and J gave up 2 bases, with 8 bases separating them. CDR3 length: 14 amino acids. The germline CDR1 and CDR2 sequences are SGHNT and YYREEE (reference sequence). For the CDR3, the DNA is TGTGCCAGCAGCTTGGACAGGACAAACACTGAAGCTTTCTTT. Translating it yields CASSLDRTNTEAFF. The full variable domain, in which reference TRBV5-4 and TRBJ1-1 provide the parts outside the CDR3, is ETGVTQSPTHLIKTRGQQVTLRCSSQSGHNTVSWYQQALGQGPQFIFQYYREEENGRGNFPPRFSGLQFPNYSSELNVNALELDDSALYLCASSLDRTNTEAFFGQGTRLTVV.

The J gene is TRBJ2-5, the V gene TRBV29-1; 7 bases map to TRBD2. Trimming removed 4 bases from V and 11 bases from J; junction bases left unmatched: 13. The CDR3 runs 13 residues. Germline CDR1 is SQVTM and CDR2 is ANQGSEA. The CDR3 coding sequence is TGCAGCGTTGTCACTAGCGACCCTGTCAAGCAGTACTTC. It specifies CSVVTSDPVKQYF.

This clone was detected once. It is unclear where the CDR3 begins or ends on the DNA, so no DNA is shown, and the CDR3 is as TCRdb lists it. The V gene is TRBV27, the J gene TRBJ2-7; the table's D call, TRBD1, has no DNA check behind it. The length of the CDR3 is 15 amino acids, counting both ends. CDR1 and CDR2 (germline): MNHEY, SMNVEV (reference sequence). CDR3 residues: CASSSSAGTVYEQYF.

V and J are TRBV5-4 and TRBJ1-1, with D possibly matching TRBD1 (5 bases). Looked up from germline, CDR1 is SGHNT and CDR2 is YYREEE (reference sequence). V was pared by 2 bases and J by 3 bases, with 5 bases between. There are 12 residues in the CDR3. The DNA of the CDR3 is TGTGCCAGCAGCTTCAGGGACACTGAAGCTTTCTTT. This sequence encodes CASSFRDTEAFF.

V and J are TRBV15 and TRBJ1-3; 7 bases map to TRBD1. This CDR3 is 18 amino acids long. The junction had 9 bases not matched to a gene; V was cut back by 1 base and J by 0 bases. CDR1 is LNHNV and CDR2 is YYDKDF in the germline V gene (reference sequence). The CDR3 DNA is TGTGCCACCAGCAGAGCCCGACAGGGCCATAGCTCTGGAAACACCATATATTTT. Residues: CATSRARQGHSSGNTIYF.

The rearrangement joins TRBV2 to TRBJ2-7; 15 nucleotides line up with TRBD2. The junction had 1 base not matched to a gene; V was cut back by 3 bases and J by 4 bases. Germline CDR1 reads SNHLY; CDR2 reads FYNNEI. The CDR3 is 15 residues long. CDR3: CASSEGTSGGYEQYF. The CDR3 DNA follows: TGTGCCAGCAGTGAGGGGACTAGCGGGGGGTACGAGCAGTACTTC. Supplemented by reference TRBV2 and TRBJ2-7, the full variable domain reads EPEVTQTPSHQVTQMGQEVILRCVPISNHLYFYWYRQILGQKVEFLVSFYNNEISEKSEIFDDQFSVERPDGSNFTLKIRSTKLEDSAMYFCASSEGTSGGYEQYFGPGTRLTVT.

This chain links TRBV7-2 with TRBJ2-5; 8 bases align to TRBD2. This CDR3 comprises 13 residues. Trimming took 8 bases from V and 1 from J; bases not matched to a gene: 3. Per germline, CDR1 SGHTA and CDR2 FQGNSA. CDR3 in DNA: TGTGCCAGCTCGACTAGCGTCCAAGAGACCCAGTACTTC. This gives the protein CASSTSVQETQYF.